This T cell receptor beta chain was documented in a study of T cells after posttransplantation cyclophosphamide. Study-level results: Blood and skin or GI T cell repertoires showed limited TRB overlap. Later blood repertoires were often dominated by clones from the donor CD8+ memory compartment. Recipient CMV seropositivity and CMV reactivation strongly tracked TRB clonality.

For this clone: No antigen is known for it.

The data were produced by immunoSEQ multiplex PCR, yet TCRdb's version contains in-frame clones alone and is incomplete. The data contain about 53,000 clones, just over 85% of them singletons. The V gene's germline CDR1 is SEHNR and CDR2 FQNEAQ (reference sequence). V lost 0 bases to trimming and J lost 5 bases, with 10 bases between them. The CDR3 length is 14 residues. The sequencing input was PBMCs. The receptor was isolated from a man younger than 45 with a blood cancer, CMV-positive, and with a related stem cell donor. This rearrangement joins TRBV7-9 to TRBJ1-1, with a possible D match to TRBD1 (6 bases). The CDR3 nucleotides read TGTGCCAGCAGCTTAGCGGGGGGGCTGACTGAAGCTTTCTTT. Its translation is CASSLAGGLTEAFF.